Listed below are T cell receptor beta chains from one sample, sequenced in a study of control samples from healthy donors and cancer patients. The protocol was immunoSEQ multiplex PCR, while the TCRdb copy is restricted to in-frame clones and leaves out a portion. The sample lists roughly 100,000 clones; 83% were seen once. The sequencing input was blood. These TCRs come from a woman aged 45 to 65 in good health. Both conserved end residues are part of each CDR3.

V gene | CDR3 protein
TRBV5-4 | CASSPRDRASYEQYF
TRBV7-3 | CASSLVPAGIGNSPLHF
TRBV7-9 | CASSWVTAPYEQYF
TRBV5-1 | CASSLAGGLNQPQHF
TRBV12-3/TRBV12-4 | CASIRAPTDTQYF
TRBV15 | CATSLARGNQPQHF
TRBV10-3 | CAISDGAELGTDTQYF
TRBV11-3 | CASSTTSVRANVLTF
TRBV18 | CASSPGWSGGYQETQYF
TRBV7-8 | CASSPPSGRGFEQYF
TRBV9 | CASSVGASGRAAGETQYF
TRBV13 | CASRRTGEEQFF
TRBV5-1 | CASSPGKGTVSTDTQYF
TRBV13 | CASSLGGLAETYEQYF
TRBV24-1 | CATSDSGQGRDRYGYTF
TRBV11-3 | CASSFRDRFNTEAFF
TRBV2 | CASSEGSVAPAEAFF
TRBV14 | CASSRPEGEAFF